These 15 T cell receptor beta chains came from one sample sequenced in a study of monozygotic twins with inflammatory bowel disease. TCRdb reprocessed the 5' RACE reads, keeping one entry per CDR3 protein, no DNA. The data include approximately 420,000 distinct CDR3 sequences; the top ten clones carry 2% to 2.5%. The source material was blood. The receptors stem from a human donor with ulcerative colitis or Crohn's disease, or a healthy co-twin of an affected twin (not recorded which).

The chain recombines TRBV7-2 with TRBJ1-2; TCRdb picks TRBD1, but there is no DNA to check that call. CDR1 is SGHTA, CDR2 FQGNSA, per germline. The CDR3 is 14 amino acids. CDR3 region: CASRERTGVGGYTF.

V is TRBV30 and J is TRBJ1-1. Per the germline V gene, CDR1 is GTSNPN and CDR2 is SVGIG (reference sequence). The CDR3 has 13 residues. The CDR3: CAWSAWGNTEAFF.

The genes are TRBV27 and TRBJ1-4. The CDR3 extends over 12 amino acids. Germline V gene data show CDR1 as MNHEY and CDR2 as SMNVEV (reference sequence). The CDR3 sequence is CASRGYGVELFF.

The chain couples TRBV30 to TRBJ1-6. CDR3 length: 12 residues. Germline V lookup: CDR1 GTSNPN, CDR2 SVGIG (reference sequence). The CDR3: CAWSSTASPLHF.

The rearrangement joins TRBV15 to TRBJ2-5; lacking DNA, the TRBD1 call made by TCRdb goes unchecked. CDR3 length equals 17 residues. Germline assignment: CDR1 LNHNV and CDR2 YYDKDF (reference sequence). The CDR3 sequence is CATSRDGAGAGAETQYF.

The V and J genes are TRBV18 and TRBJ2-1; TCRdb proposes TRBD2, but this gene call is untestable without DNA. The V gene's germline CDR1 is KGHSH and CDR2 LQKENI. This CDR3 is 15 amino acids long. CDR3 region: CASSPTGLAGVEQFF.

CDR3 sequence: CASSLTGNSNQPQHF. This chain links TRBV12-3 or TRBV12-4 with TRBJ1-5; checking the TCRdb D call of TRBD1 is not possible without DNA. The CDR3 sequence is 15 residues long.

The chain carries TRBV4-1 and TRBJ2-1; TCRdb gives TRBD2 as the D gene, but with no DNA this cannot be confirmed. Germline CDR1 MGHRA, CDR2 YSYEKL. This CDR3 comprises 14 residues. This CDR3 is CASSQARTSAPEFF.

V usage is TRBV6-1 and J usage is TRBJ2-1. CDR1 is MNHNS, CDR2 SASEGT, per germline. The CDR3 covers 12 residues. The CDR3 reads CASSESGTKQFF.

The chain links TRBV20-1 to TRBJ1-2. From germline, CDR1 is DFQATT and CDR2 SNEGSKA (reference sequence). This CDR3 is 15 amino acids long. The CDR3 sequence is CSAQLGLSRGGGYTF.

The chain recombines TRBV29-1 with TRBJ1-1; TCRdb's D gene call, TRBD1, goes unchecked for lack of DNA. Looked up from germline, CDR1 is SQVTM and CDR2 is ANQGSEA. This CDR3 spans 12 amino acids. This CDR3 is CSGQQGRTEAFF.

This chain connects TRBV5-1 to TRBJ1-2; TCRdb picks TRBD1, but there is no DNA to check that call. The V gene's germline CDR1 is SGHRS and CDR2 YFSETQ. The CDR3 is made up of 17 amino acids. CDR3 loop: CASRESTGTITNYGYTF.

The gene calls are TRBV11-2 and TRBJ2-7. There are 15 residues in the CDR3. CDR1 is SGHAT and CDR2 is FQNNGV in the germline V gene. The CDR3: CASSLEWVGPREQYF.

The V gene is TRBV18, the J gene TRBJ2-7. The CDR3 is 15 residues long. Germline assignment: CDR1 KGHSH and CDR2 LQKENI. The CDR3 spells CASSSDSVFFSEQYF.

The chain combines TRBV6-1 with TRBJ2-2; no DNA is available, so the TRBD2 call from TCRdb remains unchecked. This CDR3 has 19 amino acids. The germline V gene has CDR1 MNHNS and CDR2 SASEGT. The CDR3 here is CASSRFHGTSVTNTGELFF.